The 20 T cell receptor beta chains given below trace back to one sample, sequenced in a study of diagnostic markers for celiac disease. TCRdb re-called the reads and catalogs CDR3 proteins one per entry, DNA excluded. This sample contains 5,500 to 7,000 distinct CDR3 sequences. What was sequenced was either unsorted cells or a sorted T cell fraction (not recorded which). The receptors originated from a human donor. This table probably holds off-target reads from a library built for another chain.

This chain connects TRBV30 to TRBJ1-2; TCRdb designates TRBD1, a call that cannot be tested without DNA. Per the germline V gene, CDR1 is GTSNPN and CDR2 is SVGIG (reference sequence). The CDR3 consists of 12 residues. The CDR3 region is CAWGTGVYGYTF. Variable domain in full (rest from reference TRBV30 and TRBJ1-2): SQTIHQWPATLVQPVGSPLSLECTVEGTSNPNLYWYRQAAGRGLQLLFYSVGIGQISSEVPQNLSASRPQDRQFILSSKKLLLSDSGFYLCAWGTGVYGYTFGSGTRLTVV.

The V and J genes are TRBV5-1 and TRBJ2-2; TCRdb indicates TRBD2, and absent DNA this call remains unverified. Germline V lookup: CDR1 SGHRS, CDR2 YFSETQ. The CDR3 contains 15 residues. This CDR3 reads CASYSGTMNTGELFF.

This clonotype is classed as medium-sized (0.01 to 0.1%) by frequency. The V gene is TRBV12-3 or TRBV12-4, the J gene TRBJ2-7; TCRdb's D gene call, TRBD2, goes unchecked for lack of DNA. This CDR3 spans 15 amino acids. CDR3 region: CASSTRTSGRHEQYF.

V is TRBV5-1 and J is TRBJ1-5; with no DNA, the TCRdb D assignment of TRBD1 cannot be verified. Germline V gives CDR1 SGHRS, CDR2 YFSETQ. The CDR3 length is 15 residues. Here the CDR3 reads CASSLGSGANQPQHF.

Its frequency marks this clonotype as medium-sized. The chain is built from TRBV5-1 and TRBJ2-7; checking the TCRdb D call of TRBD2 is not possible without DNA. Germline V gives CDR1 SGHRS, CDR2 YFSETQ. This CDR3 region has 17 residues. CDR3 amino acids: CASSPGGSGRTSYEQYF.

The chain carries TRBV19 and TRBJ2-7. This CDR3 is 11 amino acids long. CDR1 LNHDA and CDR2 SQIVND come from the germline V gene (reference sequence). The CDR3 spells CASSSYYEQYF.

The rearrangement links TRBV7-9 to TRBJ2-7; TCRdb picks TRBD1, but there is no DNA to check that call. This CDR3 contains 14 residues. Germline assignment: CDR1 SEHNR and CDR2 FQNEAQ (reference sequence). CDR3 residues: CATSPVGQAYEQYF.

This chain links TRBV10-2 with TRBJ2-5. Germline V lookup: CDR1 WSHSY, CDR2 SAAADI. The CDR3 spans 17 residues. CDR3 residues: CASSELTRRYSKETQYF.

This clonotype is identified as medium-sized from frequency. The chain is built from TRBV20-1 and TRBJ2-7; TCRdb's D gene call, TRBD2, goes unchecked for lack of DNA. Germline values: CDR1 DFQATT, CDR2 SNEGSKA (reference sequence). The CDR3 consists of 12 residues. This chain's CDR3 is CSARAAGLKQYF.

This chain joins TRBV3-1 and TRBJ2-2. The germline gives CDR1 LGHDT, CDR2 YNNKEL (reference sequence). The CDR3 covers 12 residues. CDR3 loop: CASSQPAGELFF.

V is TRBV20-1 and J is TRBJ2-1; as DNA is missing, the TRBD1 call by TCRdb cannot be tested. CDR3 length: 14 residues. Germline CDR1 is DFQATT and CDR2 is SNEGSKA (reference sequence). CDR3 in amino acids: CSASTTGTYNEQFF.

According to its frequency, this clonotype is medium-sized. The V gene is TRBV4-2, the J gene TRBJ1-1. The CDR3 has 16 amino acids. Germline loops: CDR1 LGHNA, CDR2 YNFKEQ. The CDR3 sequence: CASSQDGSILDTEAFF.

J is TRBJ2-7 and V is TRBV7-9. Germline CDR1 is SEHNR and CDR2 is FQNEAQ (reference sequence). The CDR3 runs 14 residues. The CDR3 loop reads CASSLVRTAYEQYF.

This clonotype is deemed medium-sized by its frequency. The gene calls are TRBV12-3 or TRBV12-4 and TRBJ2-1; TCRdb indicates TRBD1, and absent DNA this call remains unverified. CDR3 size: 13 residues. CDR3 region: CASGLGVGAEQFF.

The chain employs TRBV20-1 and TRBJ2-3; TCRdb's D call, TRBD1, is unchecked because there is no DNA. This CDR3 is 16 amino acids long. The germline V gene has CDR1 DFQATT and CDR2 SNEGSKA (reference sequence). The CDR3 reads CSASTPGQGISDTQYF.

This clonotype is identified as medium-sized (0.01 to 0.1%) from frequency. This sequence joins TRBV20-1 and TRBJ1-4; TCRdb's D call of TRBD1 is untestable without DNA. Germline loops: CDR1 DFQATT, CDR2 SNEGSKA (reference sequence). The CDR3 is 16 amino acids. The CDR3 spells CSAKSGQGATNEKLFF.

This sequence joins TRBV15 and TRBJ1-2; TCRdb lists TRBD1, though no DNA is available to test this call. Germline CDR1 reads LNHNV; CDR2 reads YYDKDF (reference sequence). The CDR3 has 15 amino acids. The CDR3 loop is CATSRETGEKYGYTF.

This chain links TRBV18 with TRBJ1-5; TCRdb outputs TRBD1, but without DNA this stays unchecked. The germline V gene has CDR1 KGHSH and CDR2 LQKENI. The CDR3 is 16 residues long. Here the CDR3 reads CASSPAPPGENQPQHF.

The chain is built from TRBV2 and TRBJ2-5. CDR1 is SNHLY and CDR2 is FYNNEI in the germline V gene. The CDR3 runs to 11 residues. This CDR3 is CASSEGGTQYF.

V and J are TRBV2 and TRBJ2-7; without DNA, the TCRdb call of TRBD1 cannot be checked. The CDR3 is 14 amino acids. Germline CDR1 is SNHLY and CDR2 is FYNNEI. The CDR3 protein is CASSAQDHSYEQYF.